A selection of T cell receptor beta chains follows, all from one sample in a study of human T cells and chemical hapten exposure. TCRdb analysed the RACE reads with MiXCR anew, one entry per CDR3 protein. The sample lists fewer than 350,000 distinct CDR3 sequences; 7.7% were seen once. The sequencing used whole blood, collected in connection with sensitization to the hapten diphenylcyclopropenone (DPC). The receptors originated from a man between 18 and 35 years old with alopecia areata. Some clones in this sample may be carry-over from other donors' samples. CDR3s include the opening cysteine and the closing phenylalanine or tryptophan.

v_call	cdr3_aa
TRBV3-1	CASSQDLEATNEKLFF
TRBV7-2	CASRSPGQGIAGELFF
TRBV28	CASSVRGSNNEQFF
TRBV29-1	CSVGSNEQFF
TRBV20-1	CSAPSSYNEQFF
TRBV20-1	CRGNAGTEAFF
TRBV24-1	CATSGARTRYNEQFF
TRBV20-1	CSARRGDYEQFF
TRBV28	CASRLDSVNSPLHF
TRBV3-1	CASSQAQSSYNSPLHF
TRBV7-6	CASSLGGLGDKRTQYF
TRBV3-1	CASSPTEESSPLHF
TRBV7-2	CASSSIHSQETQYF
TRBV12-3/TRBV12-4	CASSLGRLENTGELFF
TRBV7-3	CASSLTGVLTDTQYF
TRBV3-1	CASSPRSVSYGYTF
TRBV18	CASSGQGGLGNTEAFF
TRBV5-4	CASSFSGTAYNEQFF
TRBV12-3/TRBV12-4	CASRPDPSTPLHF
TRBV2	CASSTGRKSSGANVLTF
TRBV4-2	CASSQEGQLGTDTQYF
TRBV5-1	CASGGTGTFSYNEQFF
TRBV11-2	CASSSRGGTEAFF
TRBV12-3/TRBV12-4	CASRPPGTGAGYTF
TRBV29-1	CSVGPSQPTNYGYTF
TRBV7-9	CASSLLLAKNIQYF
TRBV11-1	CASSLGEDTQYF